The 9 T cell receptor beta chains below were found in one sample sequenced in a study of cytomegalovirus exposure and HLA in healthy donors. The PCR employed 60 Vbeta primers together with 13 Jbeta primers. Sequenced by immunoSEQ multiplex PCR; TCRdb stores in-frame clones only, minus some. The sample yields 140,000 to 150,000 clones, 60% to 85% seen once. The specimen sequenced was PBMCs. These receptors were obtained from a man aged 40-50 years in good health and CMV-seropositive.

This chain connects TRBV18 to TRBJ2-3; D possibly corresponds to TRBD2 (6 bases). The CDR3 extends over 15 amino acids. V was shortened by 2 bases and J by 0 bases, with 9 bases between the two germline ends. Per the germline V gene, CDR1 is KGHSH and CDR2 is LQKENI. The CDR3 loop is CASSPMAGSTDTQYF. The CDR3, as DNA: TGTGCCAGCTCACCAATGGCGGGAAGCACAGATACGCAGTATTTT.

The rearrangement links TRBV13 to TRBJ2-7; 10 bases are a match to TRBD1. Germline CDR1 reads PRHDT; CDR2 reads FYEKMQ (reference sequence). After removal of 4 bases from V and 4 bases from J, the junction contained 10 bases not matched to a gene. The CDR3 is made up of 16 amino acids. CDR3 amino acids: CASSSPRDRGFYEQYF. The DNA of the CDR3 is TGTGCCAGCAGCTCTCCCCGGGACAGGGGATTTTACGAGCAGTACTTC.

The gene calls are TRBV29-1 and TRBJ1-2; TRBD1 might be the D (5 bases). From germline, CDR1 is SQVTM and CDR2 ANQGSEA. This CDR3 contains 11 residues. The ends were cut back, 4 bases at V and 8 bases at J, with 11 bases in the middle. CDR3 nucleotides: TGCAGCGTTGGGGGGGATGGGGGCTACACCTTC. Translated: CSVGGDGGYTF.

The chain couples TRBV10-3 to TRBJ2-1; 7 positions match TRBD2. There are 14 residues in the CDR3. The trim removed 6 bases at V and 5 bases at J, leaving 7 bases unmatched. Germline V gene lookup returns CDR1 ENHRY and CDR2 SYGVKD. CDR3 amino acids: CAIRGVGGDNEQFF. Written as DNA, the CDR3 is TGTGCCATCAGGGGGGTGGGAGGGGACAATGAGCAGTTCTTC.

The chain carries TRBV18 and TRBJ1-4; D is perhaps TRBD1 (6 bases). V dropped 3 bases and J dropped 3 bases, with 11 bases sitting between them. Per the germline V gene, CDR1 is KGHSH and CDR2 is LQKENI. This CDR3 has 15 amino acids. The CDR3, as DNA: TGTGCCAGCTCACCGAACAGGGCCCCTAATGAAAAACTGTTTTTT. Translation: CASSPNRAPNEKLFF. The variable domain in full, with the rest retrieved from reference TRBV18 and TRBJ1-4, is NAGVMQNPRHLVRRRGQEARLRCSPMKGHSHVYWYRQLPEEGLKFMVYLQKENIIDESGMPKERFSAEFPKEGPSILRIQQVVRGDSAAYFCASSPNRAPNEKLFFGSGTQLSVL.

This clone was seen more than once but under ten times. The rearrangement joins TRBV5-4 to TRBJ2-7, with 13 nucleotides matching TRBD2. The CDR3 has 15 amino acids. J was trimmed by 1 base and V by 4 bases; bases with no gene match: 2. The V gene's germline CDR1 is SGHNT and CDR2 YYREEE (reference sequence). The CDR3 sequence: CASSQGLAGSYEQYF. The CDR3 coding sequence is TGTGCCAGCAGCCAGGGACTAGCGGGATCCTACGAGCAGTACTTC.

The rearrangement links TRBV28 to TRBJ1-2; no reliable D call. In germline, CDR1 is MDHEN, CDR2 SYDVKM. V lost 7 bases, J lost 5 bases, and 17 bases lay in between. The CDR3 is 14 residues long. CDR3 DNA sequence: TGTGCCAGCACCCCCGAGGGTTCTCTGTATGGCTACACCTTC. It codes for CASTPEGSLYGYTF.

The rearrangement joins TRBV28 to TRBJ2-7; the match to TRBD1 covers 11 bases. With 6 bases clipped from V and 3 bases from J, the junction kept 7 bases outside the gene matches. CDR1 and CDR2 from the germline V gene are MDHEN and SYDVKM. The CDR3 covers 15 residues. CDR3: CASSPGQGVLYEQYF. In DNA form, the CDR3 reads TGTGCCAGCAGCCCGGGACAGGGGGTACTCTACGAGCAGTACTTC.

CDR3 in amino acids: CASSLPPGQGDEQYF. CDR3 DNA sequence: TGTGCCAGCAGCTTACCCCCGGGACAGGGCGACGAGCAGTACTTC. The chain links TRBV7-8 to TRBJ2-7, with 9 positions matching TRBD1. The CDR3 consists of 15 residues. The V segment lost 2 bases and the J segment 5 bases; nucleotides outside the gene matches: 7. The V gene's germline CDR1 is SGHVS and CDR2 FQNEAQ.